Presented here are 17 T cell receptor beta chains from one specimen sequenced in a study of blood T cell repertoires in COVID-19. Data came from immunoSEQ multiplex PCR; TCRdb stores just in-frame clones and leaves some out. The top ten clones hold about an eighth of a sample with some 280,000 clones, about nine tenths of them seen once. The source material was peripheral blood. These receptors came from a woman in her fifties or sixties with acute or convalescent COVID-19.

The CDR3 protein is CASSSTGGASGYTF. CDR3 in DNA: TGTGCCAGCAGTTCAACAGGGGGCGCATCTGGCTACACCTTC. This chain joins TRBV28 and TRBJ1-2; TRBD1 matches at 9 bases. The V segment lost 4 bases and the J segment 7 bases; nucleotides outside the gene matches: 7. CDR3 length: 14 amino acids. Germline CDR1 and CDR2: MDHEN and SYDVKM.

The genes are TRBV18 and TRBJ1-5; 10 bases match TRBD1. V was clipped by 3 bases and J by 6 bases; unmatched bases: 2. The CDR3 runs 14 residues. Germline CDR1 KGHSH, CDR2 LQKENI. CDR3 residues: CASSPWDRGQPQHF. CDR3 DNA: TGTGCCAGCTCACCTTGGGACAGGGGTCAGCCCCAGCATTTT.

A few counts support this clone. This chain connects TRBV9 to TRBJ2-6, with a possible D match to TRBD1 (6 bases). V gave up 4 bases and J gave up 0 bases, with 11 bases separating them. Germline V CDR1 and CDR2: SGDLS, YYNGEE. This CDR3 region has 16 residues. As DNA, the CDR3 is TGTGCCAGCAGCCCCACAGGGCCCTCTGGGGCCAACGTCCTGACTTTC. This codes for CASSPTGPSGANVLTF.

V gene TRBV28 combines with J gene TRBJ2-5, with D tentatively TRBD1 (5 bases). The germline gives CDR1 MDHEN, CDR2 SYDVKM. V was trimmed by 2 bases and J by 0 bases, leaving 7 bases between them. This CDR3 region has 14 residues. The CDR3 DNA follows: TGTGCCAGCAGTTTAGTGACAGACCAAGAGACCCAGTACTTC. Protein: CASSLVTDQETQYF.

The CDR3 here is CASKKGLATSSYNEQFF. The CDR3, as DNA: TGTGCCAGCAAAAAGGGTCTAGCCACAAGCTCCTACAATGAGCAGTTCTTC. The J gene is TRBJ2-1, the V gene TRBV25-1; tentatively, D is TRBD2 (5 bases). Trimming took off 7 bases at V and 0 bases at J, with 19 bases between the two ends. Looked up from germline, CDR1 is MGHDK and CDR2 is SYGVNS. CDR3 size: 17 residues.

This chain joins TRBV24-1 and TRBJ1-5; tentatively, D is TRBD1 (5 bases). Germline V lookup: CDR1 KGHDR, CDR2 SFDVKD. The CDR3 totals 16 residues. The germline V and J ends were trimmed by 1 base and 0 bases, with 9 bases remaining between them. The CDR3 bases are TGTGCCACCAGTGATTTCAGGGACTATAGCAATCAGCCCCAGCATTTT. It encodes CATSDFRDYSNQPQHF.

The chain has TRBV24-1 and TRBJ2-1, with 9 bases identical to TRBD1. Germline V gene lookup returns CDR1 KGHDR and CDR2 SFDVKD. V was pared by 7 bases and J by 7 bases, with 16 bases of the junction left unmatched. The CDR3 is made up of 17 amino acids. In nucleotides, the CDR3 is TGTGCCACCAGCGCCCGGGGGGCCGGGACAGGGATGAATGAGCAGTTCTTC. Translated, it gives CATSARGAGTGMNEQFF.

The chain employs TRBV19 and TRBJ1-2, with D hard to call. The length of the CDR3 is 15 residues. The V end was cut by 2 bases, the J end by 5 bases, with 15 bases between. Germline V CDR1 and CDR2: LNHDA, SQIVND (reference sequence). In DNA form, the CDR3 reads TGTGCCAGTAGTATATCGCGGCAGAAGAGGTATGGCTACACCTTC. This gives the protein CASSISRQKRYGYTF.

The V call is TRBV9, the J call TRBJ2-5; D ambiguous. CDR1 SGDLS and CDR2 YYNGEE come from the germline V gene. Trimming cost V 0 bases and J 5 bases, with 11 bases left between them. CDR3 length: 14 amino acids. The CDR3 loop is CASSVGAIKETQYF. The CDR3 DNA is TGTGCCAGCAGCGTAGGGGCCATAAAGGAGACCCAGTACTTC.

This clone occurred once. The sample has other DNA sequences that encode this CDR3 too. The chain employs TRBV7-3 and TRBJ1-1; D remains unclear. The CDR3 totals 13 residues. Germline loops: CDR1 SGHTA, CDR2 FQGTGA. Trimming stripped 2 bases from V and 3 bases from J, with 7 bases between. Here the CDR3 reads CASSLGPDTEAFF. The CDR3 DNA reads as TGTGCCAGCAGCTTAGGGCCAGACACTGAAGCTTTCTTT.

V is TRBV27 and J is TRBJ1-2; a possible D gene is TRBD1 (6 bases). CDR1 is MNHEY, CDR2 SMNVEV, per germline (reference sequence). V was trimmed by 5 bases and J by 4 bases, leaving 14 bases between them. The length of the CDR3 is 14 residues. The CDR3 here is CASSPLGGRYGYTF. CDR3 DNA sequence: TGTGCCAGCAGTCCCCTGGGGGGGCGCTATGGCTACACCTTC.

The chain is built from TRBV5-1 and TRBJ2-7; TRBD1 matches at 7 bases. CDR1 is SGHRS, CDR2 YFSETQ, per germline. V trimming: 4 bases; J trimming: 2 bases; junction bases outside the gene matches: 9. The CDR3 is made up of 15 amino acids. Here the CDR3 DNA reads TGCGCCAGCAGCCCCGCCGCCGGGACAGCCTACGAGCAGTACTTC. Translation gives CASSPAAGTAYEQYF.

V gene TRBV6-2 or TRBV6-3 combines with J gene TRBJ1-1; D unclear. Trimming pared 6 bases from V and 8 bases from J, leaving 13 bases between. The CDR3 spans 12 residues. Germline lookup yields CDR1 MNHEY and CDR2 SVGEGT. In DNA, the CDR3 is TGTGCCAGCAGCAGCGTGGGTTTGGAAGCTTTCTTT. It codes for CASSSVGLEAFF.

V gene TRBV3-1 (or the pseudogene TRBV3-2) combines with J gene TRBJ1-5; 9 positions agree with TRBD1. The ends lost 6 bases at V and 4 bases at J; junction bases unmatched: 7. Germline V gives CDR1 LGHDT, CDR2 YNNKEL (reference sequence). The CDR3 has 15 residues. The CDR3 region is CASSQGTGTNQPQHF. CDR3 DNA sequence: TGTGCCAGCAGTCAGGGGACAGGGACGAATCAGCCCCAGCATTTT.

This clone showed up just once. This rearrangement joins TRBV6-6 to TRBJ2-2; 8 bases are a match to TRBD2. This CDR3 is built from 16 residues. Germline CDR1 MNHNY, CDR2 SVGAGI (reference sequence). V lost 4 bases, J lost 2 bases, and 6 bases stayed unmatched. CDR3 region: CASSFTGTRNTGELFF. The CDR3 DNA sequence: TGTGCCAGCAGTTTTACCGGGACTAGAAACACCGGGGAGCTGTTTTTT.

The chain couples TRBV5-1 to TRBJ1-1; 10 bases are a match to TRBD1. J was trimmed by 7 bases and V by 7 bases; bases with no gene match: 7. Germline V gene lookup returns CDR1 SGHRS and CDR2 YFSETQ. The CDR3 covers 13 residues. CDR3 nucleotide sequence: TGCGCCAGCGCGAGACAGGGGGCCAATGAAGCTTTCTTT. Its protein is CASARQGANEAFF.

The rearrangement joins TRBV5-6 to TRBJ2-2; 7 bases are shared with TRBD2. The CDR3 sequence is 16 residues long. Germline V CDR1 and CDR2: SGHDT, YYEEEE. Unmatched junction bases numbered 6, after V lost 0 bases and J lost 4 bases. DNA of the CDR3: TGTGCCAGCAGCTTGGCTTTGACTAGCACCACCGGGGAGCTGTTTTTT. Residues: CASSLALTSTTGELFF.